This TCR beta chain was identified in a study of blood T cell repertoires in COVID-19. Study context: The analysed material was cDNA or gDNA that came from T cells, B-cell-depleted T cells, or PBMCs.

Per the study methods: Estimation of nucleated cell counts was performed using reference gene primer amplification. The table came from immunoSEQ multiplex PCR; TCRdb's copy has only in-frame clones and leaves some out. V, J and clone size are taken as reported in that table, and D and trimming were inferred from the DNA itself. In the table there are roughly 190,000 clones, 76% of which are singletons. Germline CDR1 SGHKS, CDR2 YYEKEE (reference sequence). This CDR3 is built from 14 residues. J gave up 4 bases and V 2 bases, and 3 bases lay outside the gene matches. The sample taken for sequencing was peripheral blood. The TCR sequence derives from a woman aged 45-65 years with active or convalescent COVID-19. The V and J genes are TRBV5-5 and TRBJ2-3; TRBD1 matches 8 bases. The CDR3 loop is CASSFDRGADTQYF. DNA for the CDR3: TGTGCCAGCAGCTTCGACAGGGGTGCAGATACGCAGTATTTT.